The following is a T cell receptor beta chain sequence with its context. The antigen is undetermined. The source of the sample is a study of cytomegalovirus exposure and HLA in healthy donors. Whole-study results and caveats: Reports described diagnosis of cytomegalovirus status by the classifier as highly specific and sensitive. Cytomegalovirus-associated status was assigned to more than 150 TCR beta chains. Indistinguishable V segments such as TRBV6-2 and TRBV6-3 were excluded. Donors were assumed by presence/absence analyses to have roughly uniform sequencing depth.

The primer mix had 60 Vbeta and 13 Jbeta primers. The table came from immunoSEQ multiplex PCR; TCRdb's copy has only in-frame clones and leaves some out. The table lists about 160,000 clones, 80% to 90% of them singletons. CDR3 length equals 15 residues. CDR1 SGHDT and CDR2 YYEEEE come from the germline V gene. The V segment lost 3 bases and the J segment 3 bases; nucleotides outside the gene matches: 7. This receptor was obtained from a woman between 18 and 29 years old in good health and CMV-seronegative. The chain employs TRBV5-6 and TRBJ2-3; 7 bases match TRBD1. The sequenced sample was PBMCs. This CDR3 reads CASSSRDRGTDTQYF. Here the CDR3 DNA reads TGTGCCAGCAGCTCCCGGGACAGAGGAACAGATACGCAGTATTTT.